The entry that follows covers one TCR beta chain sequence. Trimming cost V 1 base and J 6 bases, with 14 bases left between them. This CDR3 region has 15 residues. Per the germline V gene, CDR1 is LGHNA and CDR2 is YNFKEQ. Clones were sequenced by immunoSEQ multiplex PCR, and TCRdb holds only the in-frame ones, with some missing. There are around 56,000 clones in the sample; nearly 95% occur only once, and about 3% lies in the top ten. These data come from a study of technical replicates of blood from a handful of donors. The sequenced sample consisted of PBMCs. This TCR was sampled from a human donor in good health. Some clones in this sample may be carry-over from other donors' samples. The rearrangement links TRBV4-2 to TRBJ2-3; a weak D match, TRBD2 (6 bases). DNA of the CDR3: TGTGCCAGCAGCCAAGGAGGCCTAGCGCTGGATACGCAGTATTTT. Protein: CASSQGGLALDTQYF.